Each of the 9 T cell receptor beta chains below was sequenced from the same sample in a study of shared clonotypes between healthy human individuals. Sequencing was performed with immunoSEQ multiplex PCR; in TCRdb, only in-frame clones are kept and a portion is missing. The repertoire includes millions of clones, approximately 90% of them detected once, and about 0.13% sits in the top ten. Sequencing was done on a sample of naive CD4+ T cells sorted from blood. Subset specified: CD45RA+ positively selected. Every receptor here comes from a man aged 18 to 30 in good health.

The CDR3, as DNA: TGTGCCAGCAGTTATGCGGACAGGGGTTACGAGCAGTACTTC. It yields the protein CASSYADRGYEQYF. The J gene is TRBJ2-7, the V gene TRBV27; 9 nucleotides line up with TRBD1. This CDR3 is 14 amino acids long. Looked up from germline, CDR1 is MNHEY and CDR2 is SMNVEV (reference sequence). J gave up 4 bases and V 4 bases, and 5 bases lay outside the gene matches.

J is TRBJ2-5 and V is TRBV4-1; 10 positions match TRBD2. The CDR3 runs to 15 residues. With V trimmed by 6 bases and J by 1 base, 5 bases remained unmatched. From germline, CDR1 is MGHRA and CDR2 YSYEKL. CDR3 protein: CASSSSGGPQETQYF. The CDR3 DNA sequence: TGCGCCAGCAGTTCTAGCGGGGGCCCCCAAGAGACCCAGTACTTC.

This clone appeared a single time. This chain links TRBV30 with TRBJ2-7; D unresolved. Germline V gene lookup returns CDR1 GTSNPN and CDR2 SVGIG (reference sequence). This CDR3 has 14 residues. V was trimmed by 0 bases and J by 3 bases, leaving 12 bases between them. The CDR3 is CAWSVSGLSYEQYF. DNA of the CDR3: TGTGCCTGGAGTGTAAGTGGTTTGAGCTACGAGCAGTACTTC.

The chain joins TRBV27 to TRBJ2-7, with D possibly being TRBD2 (5 bases). Trimming left V 6 bases short and J 1 base short, with 13 bases between. From germline, CDR1 is MNHEY and CDR2 SMNVEV (reference sequence). The CDR3 is made up of 14 amino acids. Written as DNA, the CDR3 is TGTGCCAGCAGCTCCTCCGGGATGTCCTACGAGCAGTACTTC. Translated, it gives CASSSSGMSYEQYF.

The J gene is TRBJ2-3, the V gene TRBV7-3; 11 bases are a match to TRBD2. This CDR3 has 16 amino acids. Germline loops: CDR1 SGHTA, CDR2 FQGTGA. V gave up 2 bases and J gave up 1 base; unmatched junction bases: 2. DNA for the CDR3: TGTGCCAGCAGCTTACTACTAGCGGGGGGCACAGATACGCAGTATTTT. As protein: CASSLLLAGGTDTQYF.

On this clone: Different DNA sequences within this sample yield the same CDR3. The V and J genes are TRBV5-1 and TRBJ2-7; a possible D gene is TRBD1 (5 bases). Germline V gives CDR1 SGHRS, CDR2 YFSETQ. Trimming cost V 5 bases and J 3 bases, with 6 bases left between them. CDR3 length equals 11 residues. CDR3 sequence reads: CASSQGYEQYF. The CDR3 bases are TGCGCCAGCAGTCAGGGCTACGAGCAGTACTTC.

V is TRBV15 and J is TRBJ2-1; D gene unclear. CDR1 is LNHNV and CDR2 is YYDKDF in the germline V gene (reference sequence). V was clipped by 1 base and J by 5 bases, with 12 bases between them. There are 15 residues in the CDR3. Here the CDR3 DNA reads TGTGCCACCAGCAGAGGGAACTCTTTAGACAATGAGCAGTTCTTC. This encodes CATSRGNSLDNEQFF.

The chain joins TRBV6-6 to TRBJ2-2, with a weak D call TRBD2 (6 bases). Between the trimmed V and J ends, which lost 7 bases and 4 bases, there was a span of 13 bases. This CDR3 region has 14 residues. The germline gives CDR1 MNHNY, CDR2 SVGAGI (reference sequence). The CDR3 spells CASTRRVGTGELFF. Written as DNA, the CDR3 is TGTGCCAGCACCAGGAGGGTGGGCACCGGGGAGCTGTTTTTT.

The V call is TRBV29-1, the J call TRBJ1-2; 9 nucleotides agree with TRBD1. The length of the CDR3 is 15 residues. The germline V gene has CDR1 SQVTM and CDR2 ANQGSEA. Trimming at V came to 6 bases and at J to 8 bases, leaving 16 bases not matched to a gene. CDR3 sequence reads: CSVPPRQGEAGGYTF. DNA for the CDR3: TGCAGCGTCCCACCCAGACAGGGGGAAGCGGGAGGCTACACCTTC.